Following are 24 T cell receptor beta chains from one sample sequenced in a study of blood T cell repertoires in COVID-19. TCRdb keeps only in-frame clones here, not all; method: immunoSEQ multiplex PCR. The sample yields a few hundred thousand clones, about 82% seen once. The sample taken for sequencing was peripheral blood. The receptors here all came from a woman in her 50s with acute or convalescent COVID-19.

The chain is built from TRBV7-8 and TRBJ1-1, with 7 bases matching TRBD1. V dropped 2 bases and J dropped 10; count of bases not matched to a gene: 7. The length of the CDR3 is 13 residues. Germline CDR1 SGHVS, CDR2 FQNEAQ. CDR3 bases: TGTGCCAGCAGCTTAACAGGGGACCCACGAGCTTTCTTT. The encoded protein is CASSLTGDPRAFF.

This clone is a singleton in its sample. The V call is TRBV7-9, the J call TRBJ1-2; unclear D gene. Germline loops: CDR1 SEHNR, CDR2 FQNEAQ (reference sequence). CDR3 size: 13 residues. The germline V and J ends were trimmed by 1 base and 4 bases, with 7 bases remaining between them. The CDR3 sequence: CASSLDSPYGYTF. Here the CDR3 DNA reads TGTGCCAGCAGCTTAGACAGCCCCTATGGCTACACCTTC.

This chain connects TRBV7-9 to TRBJ1-1, with no clear D. CDR3 size: 15 residues. Germline V gene sequence: CDR1 SEHNR, CDR2 FQNEAQ (reference sequence). Trimming removed 3 bases at V and 4 bases at J, with 15 bases between. CDR3 region: CASSFIYGRGTEAFF. In DNA, the CDR3 is TGTGCCAGCAGCTTCATCTACGGACGGGGCACTGAAGCTTTCTTT. Drawing the rest from reference TRBV7-9 and TRBJ1-1, the complete variable domain is DTGVSQNPRHKITKRGQNVTFRCDPISEHNRLYWYRQTLGQGPEFLTYFQNEAQLEKSRLLSDRFSAERPKGSFSTLEIQRTEQGDSAMYLCASSFIYGRGTEAFFGQGTRLTVV.

V usage is TRBV29-1 and J usage is TRBJ1-1, with D unclear. V dropped 6 bases and J dropped 1 base, with 12 bases sitting between them. There are 13 residues in the CDR3. CDR1 is SQVTM, CDR2 ANQGSEA, per germline. CDR3 residues: CSVQVGANTEAFF. CDR3 sequence (DNA): TGCAGCGTCCAGGTCGGTGCGAACACTGAAGCTTTCTTT.

The V call is TRBV19, the J call TRBJ2-5; TRBD1 agrees at 9 bases. Germline CDR1 and CDR2: LNHDA and SQIVND (reference sequence). Trimming cost V 5 bases and J 4 bases; bases outside gene matches: 5. The CDR3 length is 14 residues. In DNA form, the CDR3 reads TGTGCCAGTAGTCTTACAGGGGGCAGAGAGACCCAGTACTTC. Residues: CASSLTGGRETQYF. Supplemented by reference TRBV19 and TRBJ2-5, the full variable domain reads DGGITQSPKYLFRKEGQNVTLSCEQNLNHDAMYWYRQDPGQGLRLIYYSQIVNDFQKGDIAEGYSVSREKKESFPLTVTSAQKNPTAFYLCASSLTGGRETQYFGPGTRLLVL.

The V gene is TRBV9, the J gene TRBJ2-5; possibly TRBD2 for D (5 bases). CDR1 and CDR2 (germline): SGDLS, YYNGEE. The length of the CDR3 is 13 residues. Trimming took 2 bases from V and 2 from J, leaving 7 bases between them. The CDR3 region has the DNA TGTGCCAGCAGCGTCGTAGCGCAAGAGACCCAGTACTTC. It encodes CASSVVAQETQYF.

J is TRBJ1-5 and V is TRBV19, with TRBD1 identical over 8 bases. V shed 5 bases, J shed 2 bases, and the junction held 5 bases outside the gene matches. Per germline, CDR1 LNHDA and CDR2 SQIVND (reference sequence). The CDR3 covers 15 residues. CDR3 residues: CASSLTGGGNQPQHF. The CDR3, as DNA: TGTGCCAGTAGTCTCACAGGGGGGGGCAATCAGCCCCAGCATTTT. The whole variable domain, filled in from reference TRBV19 and TRBJ1-5, reads DGGITQSPKYLFRKEGQNVTLSCEQNLNHDAMYWYRQDPGQGLRLIYYSQIVNDFQKGDIAEGYSVSREKKESFPLTVTSAQKNPTAFYLCASSLTGGGNQPQHFGDGTRLSIL.

The chain carries TRBV24-1 and TRBJ2-5; 9 bases agree with TRBD1. J was trimmed by 5 bases and V by 5 bases; bases with no gene match: 11. Germline V gene sequence: CDR1 KGHDR, CDR2 SFDVKD. The CDR3 has 16 residues. CDR3 amino acids: CATSVGQGIGPETQYF. DNA of the CDR3: TGTGCCACCAGTGTAGGACAGGGGATCGGTCCGGAGACCCAGTACTTC.

The chain has TRBV15 and TRBJ1-6, with 7 nucleotides matching TRBD1. V was pared by 3 bases and J by 8 bases, with 7 bases of the junction left unmatched. The CDR3 sequence is 15 residues long. The germline V gene encodes CDR1 LNHNV and CDR2 YYDKDF (reference sequence). The CDR3 DNA reads TGTGCCACCAGCAGGTCGACAGGGATGGATTCACCCCTCCACTTT. Its translation is CATSRSTGMDSPLHF.

The sample holds a few counts of this clone. The chain joins TRBV6-1 to TRBJ1-2; D may be TRBD1 (5 bases). Trimming took 0 bases from V and 4 from J, leaving 12 bases between them. From germline, CDR1 is MNHNS and CDR2 SASEGT. The CDR3 covers 15 residues. The CDR3 region has the DNA TGTGCCAGCAGTGAAGCGCTTCAGGGAGGCTATGGCTACACCTTC. It codes for CASSEALQGGYGYTF.

The V and J genes are TRBV18 and TRBJ1-4; D is uncertain. Germline lookup yields CDR1 KGHSH and CDR2 LQKENI. Trimming took off 3 bases at V and 7 bases at J, with 9 bases between the two ends. The CDR3 runs 13 residues. CDR3 region: CASSPGVGEKLFF. As DNA, the CDR3 is TGTGCCAGCTCACCGGGAGTGGGTGAAAAACTGTTTTTT.

The rearrangement uses TRBV19 and TRBJ1-1, with 7 bases fitting TRBD1. The CDR3 totals 13 residues. The V gene's germline CDR1 is LNHDA and CDR2 SQIVND (reference sequence). Trimming removed 5 bases from V and 6 bases from J; junction bases left unmatched: 6. The DNA of the CDR3 is TGTGCCAGTAGTGCCGACAGGGACGCTGAAGCTTTCTTT. Amino acid sequence: CASSADRDAEAFF.

This chain connects TRBV6-4 to TRBJ2-3; 13 bases align to TRBD2. Germline V gene lookup returns CDR1 MRHNA and CDR2 SNTAGT. V was pared by 2 bases and J by 6 bases, with 11 bases of the junction left unmatched. This CDR3 is built from 18 residues. The CDR3 DNA follows: TGTGCCAGCAGTGACCCGAGTCGGACTAGCGGGAGTGAGGATACGCAGTATTTT. Its translation: CASSDPSRTSGSEDTQYF.

The chain recombines TRBV6-6 with TRBJ2-3, with 7 bases lining up with TRBD1. V was pared by 0 bases and J by 1 base, with 4 bases of the junction left unmatched. Germline V lookup: CDR1 MNHNY, CDR2 SVGAGI (reference sequence). The CDR3 is 16 residues long. Here the CDR3 reads CASSYSTGWGTDTQYF. CDR3 DNA: TGTGCCAGCAGTTACTCGACAGGGTGGGGCACAGATACGCAGTATTTT.

This rearrangement joins TRBV5-4 to TRBJ2-7, with 9 bases fitting TRBD2. The CDR3 spans 15 residues. Germline assignment: CDR1 SGHNT and CDR2 YYREEE (reference sequence). V was clipped by 5 bases and J by 2 bases; unmatched bases: 8. This CDR3 reads CASRPRLAEAYEQYF. The CDR3 DNA is TGTGCCAGCAGACCCAGACTAGCGGAAGCCTACGAGCAGTACTTC.

The chain employs TRBV24-1 and TRBJ2-1, with 14 bases identical to TRBD2. The CDR3 covers 19 residues. The germline V gene has CDR1 KGHDR and CDR2 SFDVKD. V gave up 3 bases and J gave up 3 bases; unmatched junction bases: 9. The chain's CDR3 is CATSDPGTSGSLVYNEQFF. The CDR3 DNA follows: TGTGCCACCAGTGATCCCGGGACTAGCGGGAGTTTGGTCTACAATGAGCAGTTCTTC.

The chain uses TRBV4-1 and TRBJ1-4, with 7 bases aligning to TRBD1. Germline trimming cut 1 base from V and 8 bases from J; bases unmatched to any gene: 7. CDR1 MGHRA and CDR2 YSYEKL come from the germline V gene. The CDR3 runs 15 residues. The CDR3 is CASSQAGTELEKLFF. The CDR3, as DNA: TGCGCCAGCAGCCAAGCCGGGACAGAGTTGGAAAAACTGTTTTTT.

The chain links TRBV3-1 (or the pseudogene TRBV3-2) to TRBJ1-1; D is ambiguous. Trimming pared 1 base from V and 3 bases from J, leaving 24 bases between. There are 19 residues in the CDR3. Germline CDR1 LGHDT, CDR2 YNNKEL (reference sequence). The CDR3: CASSQVIMAGGHLDTEAFF. The CDR3 DNA follows: TGTGCCAGCAGCCAAGTAATAATGGCAGGTGGGCATTTGGACACTGAAGCTTTCTTT.

This clone was observed a single time. V usage is TRBV27 and J usage is TRBJ1-4; 8 bases align to TRBD1. Germline loops: CDR1 MNHEY, CDR2 SMNVEV (reference sequence). V gave up 8 bases and J gave up 8 bases; unmatched junction bases: 22. The CDR3 consists of 18 residues. The CDR3: CASHSAGQGAFGEEKLFF. CDR3 sequence (DNA): TGTGCCAGCCATTCCGCCGGCCAGGGGGCGTTTGGGGAAGAAAAACTGTTTTTT.

The chain uses TRBV11-1 and TRBJ1-2; TRBD1 matches at 9 bases. CDR3 length: 13 amino acids. Trimming cost V 5 bases and J 4 bases; bases outside gene matches: 2. Germline CDR1 reads SGHAT; CDR2 reads FQDESV (reference sequence). DNA of the CDR3: TGTGCCAGCAGCGAGACAGGGGGCTATGGCTACACCTTC. Translation gives CASSETGGYGYTF.

The chain couples TRBV5-1 to TRBJ2-3, with 8 positions matching TRBD1. There are 14 residues in the CDR3. V lost 4 bases, J lost 2 bases, and 3 bases stayed unmatched. Germline CDR1 is SGHRS and CDR2 is YFSETQ. The CDR3 here is CASSAGQDTDTQYF. The DNA of the CDR3 is TGCGCCAGCAGCGCGGGACAGGACACAGATACGCAGTATTTT.

This clone was observed a single time. The junction and the germline gene differ at one end; a read error may be behind it. The rearrangement joins TRBV30 to TRBJ2-1, with D unresolved. Looked up from germline, CDR1 is GTSNPN and CDR2 is SVGIG (reference sequence). This CDR3 region has 12 residues. CDR3 DNA sequence: TGTGCCTGGAGTGTGTCCTTCAATGAGCAGTTCTTC. The encoded protein is CAWSVSFNEQFF.

This rearrangement joins TRBV28 to TRBJ2-1, with 9 bases aligning to TRBD2. Trimming removed 4 bases from V and 5 bases from J; junction bases left unmatched: 9. The CDR3 totals 16 residues. Germline V lookup: CDR1 MDHEN, CDR2 SYDVKM. The CDR3 bases are TGTGCCAGCAGTTCCCCGGGACTAGCTTTGGACAATGAGCAGTTCTTC. Its translation: CASSSPGLALDNEQFF. The whole variable domain, filled in from reference TRBV28 and TRBJ2-1, reads DVKVTQSSRYLVKRTGEKVFLECVQDMDHENMFWYRQDPGLGLRLIYFSYDVKMKEKGDIPEGYSVSREKKERFSLILESASTNQTSMYLCASSSPGLALDNEQFFGPGTRLTVL.

The rearrangement links TRBV30 to TRBJ1-2; 11 bases line up with TRBD1. V lost 3 bases, J lost 6 bases, and 9 bases stayed unmatched. Germline CDR1 reads GTSNPN; CDR2 reads SVGIG (reference sequence). This CDR3 is 15 amino acids long. The chain's CDR3 is CAWRARDRGGDGYTF. The CDR3 DNA sequence: TGTGCCTGGAGAGCCCGGGACAGGGGGGGAGATGGCTACACCTTC.